The 15 T cell receptor beta chains presented below share a single source sample, sequenced in a study of siplizumab effects on memory and regulatory T cells. Sequencing was performed with immunoSEQ multiplex PCR; in TCRdb, only in-frame clones are kept and a portion is missing. The sample has some 62,000 clones, around 80% seen once. The specimen sequenced was memory CD4+ T cells sorted from blood. Receptor source: a human donor in good health.

This chain joins TRBV7-9 and TRBJ1-6; 9 bases line up with TRBD1. From germline, CDR1 is SEHNR and CDR2 FQNEAQ (reference sequence). J was trimmed by 7 bases and V by 3 bases; bases with no gene match: 1. The CDR3 spans 14 residues. CDR3 coding DNA: TGTGCCAGCAGCTTTGGACAGGGGAATTCACCCCTCCACTTT. Protein product: CASSFGQGNSPLHF.

This rearrangement joins TRBV30 to TRBJ2-4; unclear D gene. Germline V gene lookup returns CDR1 GTSNPN and CDR2 SVGIG (reference sequence). Trimming removed 0 bases from V and 8 bases from J, with 8 bases in between. There are 12 residues in the CDR3. The CDR3, as DNA: TGTGCCTGGAGTGTAGCAAGGGACATTCAGTACTTC. This gives the protein CAWSVARDIQYF.

J is TRBJ1-2 and V is TRBV10-3; no reliable D call. V was pared by 4 bases and J by 4 bases, with 16 bases between. CDR3 size: 15 residues. Per germline, CDR1 ENHRY and CDR2 SYGVKD. DNA of the CDR3: TGTGCCATCAGTGGTGCCCGGACCGAACCCTATGGCTACACCTTC. As protein: CAISGARTEPYGYTF.

The chain is built from TRBV7-6 and TRBJ2-2; D perhaps matches TRBD2 (5 bases). Germline CDR1 is SGHVS and CDR2 is FNYEAQ. Trimming stripped 5 bases from V and 1 base from J, with 14 bases between. The CDR3 runs 16 residues. The CDR3 region has the DNA TGTGCCAGCAGCCTACTCGGGAATCGGAACACCGGGGAGCTGTTTTTT. It codes for CASSLLGNRNTGELFF.

The chain uses TRBV5-4 and TRBJ2-2; the D call may be TRBD1 or TRBD2 (6 bases each). Germline V gene data show CDR1 as SGHNT and CDR2 as YYREEE (reference sequence). Trimming stripped 4 bases from V and 7 bases from J, with 14 bases between. The CDR3 runs 14 residues. The CDR3, as DNA: TGTGCCAGCAGCGTCTCGGGGGCCGGCGGGGAGCTGTTTTTT. It specifies CASSVSGAGGELFF.

V and J are TRBV5-6 and TRBJ2-7; 8 bases are a match to TRBD2. The CDR3 has 14 residues. The germline CDR1 and CDR2 sequences are SGHDT and YYEEEE. V trimming: 1 base; J trimming: 7 bases; junction bases outside the gene matches: 7. The CDR3 DNA reads as TGTGCCAGCAGCTTGTTCGGGGGGGCGAGGGAGCAGTACTTC. Its protein is CASSLFGGAREQYF.

This clone was found once. The genes are TRBV18 and TRBJ2-5; D is undetermined. The ends were cut back, 0 bases at V and 5 bases at J, with 7 bases in the middle. CDR1 is KGHSH, CDR2 LQKENI, per germline. This CDR3 is built from 13 residues. CDR3: CASSPPIGETQYF. The CDR3 nucleotides read TGTGCCAGCTCACCACCGATAGGCGAGACCCAGTACTTC.

The genes are TRBV30 and TRBJ2-2; the D gene could be TRBD1 or TRBD2 (6 bases each). Germline assignment: CDR1 GTSNPN and CDR2 SVGIG (reference sequence). This CDR3 comprises 12 residues. With 5 bases removed from V and 6 bases from J, the gap between germline ends came to 10 bases. CDR3 sequence: CAWGGGAGELFF. The DNA of the CDR3 is TGTGCCTGGGGAGGGGGAGCCGGGGAGCTGTTTTTT.

The J gene is TRBJ1-1, the V gene TRBV5-1; TRBD1 might be the D (5 bases). The CDR3 spans 14 residues. The germline V and J ends were trimmed by 0 bases and 0 bases, with 6 bases remaining between them. CDR1 and CDR2 from the germline V gene are SGHRS and YFSETQ. CDR3: CASSLGGLNTEAFF. The CDR3 DNA sequence: TGCGCCAGCAGCTTGGGGGGGTTGAACACTGAAGCTTTCTTT.

This chain links TRBV5-8 with TRBJ1-1, with TRBD1 identical over 10 bases. Germline assignment: CDR1 SGHTS and CDR2 YDEGEE. This CDR3 contains 16 residues. Trimming removed 0 bases from V and 4 bases from J; junction bases left unmatched: 6. The CDR3 is CASSLARTGGFTEAFF. The DNA for the CDR3 is TGTGCCAGCAGCTTGGCGCGGACAGGGGGGTTCACTGAAGCTTTCTTT.

V usage is TRBV30 and J usage is TRBJ2-3; 7 nucleotides agree with TRBD1. The CDR3 is 14 residues long. J gave up 1 base and V 4 bases, and 5 bases lay outside the gene matches. CDR1 is GTSNPN, CDR2 SVGIG, per germline (reference sequence). The DNA for the CDR3 is TGTGCCTGGAACAAGGGGGCGCGCACAGATACGCAGTATTTT. As protein: CAWNKGARTDTQYF.

The V call is TRBV28, the J call TRBJ1-6; tentative D call: TRBD1 (5 bases). This CDR3 has 15 residues. The germline gives CDR1 MDHEN, CDR2 SYDVKM. Trimming took off 6 bases at V and 8 bases at J, with 17 bases between the two ends. CDR3 residues: CASRKAGQGHSPLHF. The CDR3 DNA is TGTGCCAGCAGGAAAGCGGGGCAGGGTCATTCACCCCTCCACTTT.

V and J are TRBV6-5 and TRBJ2-1, with D unclear. This CDR3 comprises 11 residues. The V end lost 4 bases, the J end lost 7 bases, and 5 bases lay between the germline ends. The germline V gene encodes CDR1 MNHEY and CDR2 SVGAGI. As DNA, the CDR3 is TGTGCCAGCAGTTCCGCGAATGAGCAGTTCTTC. Its translation is CASSSANEQFF.

The rearrangement links TRBV18 to TRBJ1-2, with 7 bases that match TRBD1. Per the germline V gene, CDR1 is KGHSH and CDR2 is LQKENI. The CDR3 is made up of 13 amino acids. Losses at the gene ends were 6 bases for V and 8 bases for J; bases not matched to a gene: 9. CDR3 in amino acids: CASSPTGVGGYTF. The CDR3 DNA sequence: TGTGCCAGCTCCCCCACAGGGGTCGGGGGCTACACCTTC.

The chain couples TRBV4-2 to TRBJ2-1; 7 bases map to TRBD2. The CDR3 extends over 15 amino acids. Germline values: CDR1 LGHNA, CDR2 YNFKEQ. Unmatched junction bases numbered 12, after V lost 6 bases and J lost 7 bases. This chain's CDR3 is CASRQRSGEANEQFF. In DNA form, the CDR3 reads TGTGCCAGCAGACAGAGGAGCGGGGAGGCGAATGAGCAGTTCTTC.